A selection of T cell receptor beta chains follows, all from one sample in a study of T cell changes during pregnancy in multiple sclerosis. Sequenced by immunoSEQ multiplex PCR; TCRdb stores in-frame clones only, minus some. The data contain tens of thousands of clones, approximately 90% of them singletons. Source: peripheral blood, taken after pregnancy. These receptor sequences come from a female donor with multiple sclerosis, enrolled in a pregnancy study. The CDR3 runs from the conserved cysteine through the conserved F or W. D genes are given only for firm matches. Size tells how often a clone was seen (once, few, many) or the class of an expanded clone, and some rows leave it out.

D gene: TRBD1
clone size: NA
J gene: TRBJ1-1
V gene: TRBV28
CDR3 protein: CASRSGTEGTEAFF
CDR3 DNA: TGTGCCAGCAGATCCGGGACAGAGGGCACTGAAGCTTTCTTT

D gene: NA
clone size: NA
J gene: TRBJ2-1
V gene: TRBV7-2
CDR3 protein: CASSLRASSYNEQFF
CDR3 DNA: TGTGCCAGCAGCTTAAGAGCGAGCTCCTACAATGAGCAGTTCTTC

D gene: NA
clone size: NA
J gene: TRBJ2-7
V gene: TRBV6-6
CDR3 protein: CASSYETDYESEQYF
CDR3 DNA: TGTGCCAGCAGTTACGAGACTGACTATGAGTCCGAGCAGTACTTC

D gene: TRBD1
clone size: NA
J gene: TRBJ1-2
V gene: TRBV5-5
CDR3 protein: CASSLGQVHYGYTF
CDR3 DNA: TGTGCCAGCAGCCTCGGACAGGTCCATTATGGCTACACCTTC

D gene: NA
clone size: NA
J gene: TRBJ2-2
V gene: TRBV28
CDR3 protein: CASSRTTNTGELFF
CDR3 DNA: TGTGCCAGCAGTAGGACAACGAACACCGGGGAGCTGTTTTTT

D gene: TRBD2
clone size: NA
J gene: TRBJ2-5
V gene: TRBV2
CDR3 protein: CASSSGTSGRAVVETQYF
CDR3 DNA: TGTGCCAGCAGTTCCGGGACTAGCGGGAGGGCCGTAGTAGAGACCCAGTACTTC

D gene: TRBD2
clone size: NA
J gene: TRBJ2-2
V gene: TRBV6-4
CDR3 protein: CASSPGTSGSFATGELFF
CDR3 DNA: TGTGCCAGCAGTCCCGGGACTAGCGGGAGTTTTGCCACCGGGGAGCTGTTTTTT

D gene: NA
clone size: once
J gene: TRBJ2-2
V gene: TRBV27
CDR3 protein: CASSLEGRGTGELFF
CDR3 DNA: TGTGCCAGCAGTTTGGAGGGGCGAGGGACCGGGGAGCTGTTTTTT

D gene: TRBD2
clone size: NA
J gene: TRBJ2-3
V gene: TRBV4-3
CDR3 protein: CASSQASGSSDTQYF
CDR3 DNA: TGCGCCAGCAGCCAAGCAAGCGGGAGCAGTGATACGCAGTATTTT

D gene: TRBD1
clone size: NA
J gene: TRBJ2-7
V gene: TRBV11-2
CDR3 protein: CASSFGTGYEQYF
CDR3 DNA: TGTGCCAGCAGCTTTGGGACAGGGTACGAGCAGTACTTC

D gene: TRBD1
clone size: NA
J gene: TRBJ2-2
V gene: TRBV5-5
CDR3 protein: CASSSAGQGTGELFF
CDR3 DNA: TGTGCCAGCAGCTCGGCGGGACAGGGTACCGGGGAGCTGTTTTTT

D gene: NA
clone size: few
J gene: TRBJ2-7
V gene: TRBV27
CDR3 protein: CASSLRLAPYEQYF
CDR3 DNA: TGTGCCAGCAGTTTACGCTTAGCCCCCTACGAGCAGTACTTC

D gene: TRBD2
clone size: NA
J gene: TRBJ2-5
V gene: TRBV5-1
CDR3 protein: CASSLGAVSGNQETQYF
CDR3 DNA: TGCGCCAGCAGCTTGGGGGCCGTTAGCGGGAATCAAGAGACCCAGTACTTC

D gene: TRBD1
clone size: NA
J gene: TRBJ2-7
V gene: TRBV27
CDR3 protein: CASSLTGGQGAPPYEQYF
CDR3 DNA: TGTGCCAGCAGTTTAACGGGTGGACAGGGGGCTCCCCCCTACGAGCAGTACTTC

D gene: NA
clone size: once
J gene: TRBJ1-2
V gene: TRBV12-5
CDR3 protein: CASGRTVMYGYTF
CDR3 DNA: TGTGCTAGTGGGCGGACAGTGATGTATGGCTACACCTTC

D gene: NA
clone size: once
J gene: TRBJ1-4
V gene: TRBV7-9
CDR3 protein: CASSPWGRTNEKLFF
CDR3 DNA: TGTGCCAGCAGCCCCTGGGGCCGAACTAATGAAAAACTGTTTTTT

D gene: NA
clone size: NA
J gene: TRBJ2-7
V gene: TRBV2
CDR3 protein: CASSEVAPEQYF
CDR3 DNA: TGTGCCAGCAGTGAGGTAGCACCCGAGCAGTACTTC

D gene: NA
clone size: NA
J gene: TRBJ2-3
V gene: TRBV5-6
CDR3 protein: CASSWRVLEGTDTQYF
CDR3 DNA: TGTGCCAGCAGCTGGAGGGTCCTAGAGGGCACAGATACGCAGTATTTT

D gene: TRBD1
clone size: NA
J gene: TRBJ2-7
V gene: TRBV7-2
CDR3 protein: CASSLSGQGYYEQYF
CDR3 DNA: TGTGCCAGCAGCTTATCGGGACAGGGGTACTACGAGCAGTACTTC

D gene: NA
clone size: few
J gene: TRBJ1-1
V gene: TRBV5-1
CDR3 protein: CASSLGESAMNTEAFF
CDR3 DNA: TGCGCCAGCAGCTTGGGGGAGTCAGCCATGAACACTGAAGCTTTCTTT